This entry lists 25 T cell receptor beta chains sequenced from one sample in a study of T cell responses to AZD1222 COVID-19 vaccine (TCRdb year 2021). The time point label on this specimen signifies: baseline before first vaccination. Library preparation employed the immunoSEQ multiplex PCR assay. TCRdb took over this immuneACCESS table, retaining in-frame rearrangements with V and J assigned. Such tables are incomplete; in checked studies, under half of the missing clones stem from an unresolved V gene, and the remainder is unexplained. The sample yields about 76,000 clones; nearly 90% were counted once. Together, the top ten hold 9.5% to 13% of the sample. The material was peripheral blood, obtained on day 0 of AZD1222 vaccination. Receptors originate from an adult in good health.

CDR3 sequence (DNA): TGTGCCAGCAGCTTGGTGGTGGCCGGGGAGCTGTTTTTT. Translating gives CASSLVVAGELFF. The genes are TRBV5-6 and TRBJ2-2, with unresolved D. Trimming stripped 0 bases from V and 6 bases from J, with 6 bases between. The CDR3 extends over 13 amino acids. The germline gives CDR1 SGHDT, CDR2 YYEEEE.

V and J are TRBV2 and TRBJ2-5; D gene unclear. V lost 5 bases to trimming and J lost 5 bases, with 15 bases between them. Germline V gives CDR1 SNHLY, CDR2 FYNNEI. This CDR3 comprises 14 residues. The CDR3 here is CASSPRPVQETQYF. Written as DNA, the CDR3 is TGTGCCAGCAGTCCGCGACCCGTACAGGAGACCCAGTACTTC.

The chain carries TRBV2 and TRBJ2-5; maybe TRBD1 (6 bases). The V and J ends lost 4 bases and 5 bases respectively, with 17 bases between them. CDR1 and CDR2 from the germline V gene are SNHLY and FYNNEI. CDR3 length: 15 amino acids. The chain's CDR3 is CASSVSQGNGETQYF. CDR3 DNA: TGTGCCAGCAGTGTCTCACAGGGAAACGGCGAGACCCAGTACTTC.

The CDR3 is CAWSKADSNQPQHF. The CDR3 region has the DNA TGTGCCTGGAGTAAGGCCGATAGCAATCAGCCCCAGCATTTT. The chain links TRBV30 to TRBJ1-5; D gene ambiguous. Trimming removed 2 bases from V and 0 bases from J, with 8 bases in between. Germline CDR1 and CDR2: GTSNPN and SVGIG (reference sequence). This CDR3 region has 14 residues.

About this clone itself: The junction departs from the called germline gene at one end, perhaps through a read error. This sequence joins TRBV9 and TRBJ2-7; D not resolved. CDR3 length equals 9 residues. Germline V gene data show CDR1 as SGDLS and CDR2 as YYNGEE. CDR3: CASSPPANF. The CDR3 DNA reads TGTGCCAGCAGCCCCCCTGCCAACTTC.

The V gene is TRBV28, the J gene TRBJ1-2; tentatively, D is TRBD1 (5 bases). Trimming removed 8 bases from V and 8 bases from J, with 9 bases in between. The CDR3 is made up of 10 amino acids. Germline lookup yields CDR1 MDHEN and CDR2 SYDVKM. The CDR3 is CASWGNGYTF. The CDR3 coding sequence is TGTGCCAGCTGGGGGAACGGCTACACCTTC.

The CDR3 loop reads CASTGQGAISDTQYF. CDR3 DNA sequence: TGCGCCAGCACCGGACAGGGGGCGATTTCAGATACGCAGTATTTT. The chain couples TRBV10-2 to TRBJ2-3; 11 bases are a match to TRBD1. There are 15 residues in the CDR3. Looked up from germline, CDR1 is WSHSY and CDR2 is SAAADI. V gave up 7 bases and J gave up 4 bases; unmatched junction bases: 7.

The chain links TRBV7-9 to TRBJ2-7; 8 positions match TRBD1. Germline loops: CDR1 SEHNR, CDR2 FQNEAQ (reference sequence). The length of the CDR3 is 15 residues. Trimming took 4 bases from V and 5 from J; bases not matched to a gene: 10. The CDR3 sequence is CASSSPGQGLNEQYF. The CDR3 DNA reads TGTGCCAGCAGCTCACCCGGACAGGGTCTGAACGAGCAGTACTTC.

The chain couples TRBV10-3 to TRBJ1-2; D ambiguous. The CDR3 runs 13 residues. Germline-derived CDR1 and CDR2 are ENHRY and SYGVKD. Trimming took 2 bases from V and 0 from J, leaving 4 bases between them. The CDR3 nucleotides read TGTGCCATCAGTGAGACAGCTAACTATGGCTACACCTTC. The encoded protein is CAISETANYGYTF.

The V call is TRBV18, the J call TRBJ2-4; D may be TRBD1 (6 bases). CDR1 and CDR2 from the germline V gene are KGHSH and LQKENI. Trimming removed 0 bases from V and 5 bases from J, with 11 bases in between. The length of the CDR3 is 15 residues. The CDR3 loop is CASSPPVSGENIQYF. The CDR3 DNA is TGTGCCAGCTCACCACCAGTCTCAGGGGAAAACATTCAGTACTTC.

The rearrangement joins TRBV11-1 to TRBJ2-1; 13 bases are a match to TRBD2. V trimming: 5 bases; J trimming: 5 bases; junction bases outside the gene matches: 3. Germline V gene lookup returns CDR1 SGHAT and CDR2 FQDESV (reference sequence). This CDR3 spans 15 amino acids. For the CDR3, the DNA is TGTGCCAGCAGCCGGACTAGCGGGAGCAACAATGAGCAGTTCTTC. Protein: CASSRTSGSNNEQFF.

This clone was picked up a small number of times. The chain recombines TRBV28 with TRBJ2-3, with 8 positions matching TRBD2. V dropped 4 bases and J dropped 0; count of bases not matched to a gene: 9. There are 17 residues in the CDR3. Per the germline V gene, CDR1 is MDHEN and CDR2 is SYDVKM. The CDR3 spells CASSSFTSGYSTDTQYF. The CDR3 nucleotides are TGTGCCAGCAGTTCCTTTACTAGCGGCTATAGCACAGATACGCAGTATTTT.

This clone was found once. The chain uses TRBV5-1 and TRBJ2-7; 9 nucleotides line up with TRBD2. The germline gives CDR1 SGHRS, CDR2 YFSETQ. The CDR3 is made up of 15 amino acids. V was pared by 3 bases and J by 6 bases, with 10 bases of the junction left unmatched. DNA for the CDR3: TGCGCCAGCAGCTCAATGTCCGGGACTAGCCGCGAGCAGTACTTC. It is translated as CASSSMSGTSREQYF.

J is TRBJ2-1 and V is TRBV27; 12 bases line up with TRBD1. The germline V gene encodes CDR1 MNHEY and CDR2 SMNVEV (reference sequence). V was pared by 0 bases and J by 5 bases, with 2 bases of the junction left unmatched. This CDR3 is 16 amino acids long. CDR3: CASSLSGTGGNNEQFF. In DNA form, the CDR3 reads TGTGCCAGCAGTTTATCCGGGACAGGGGGCAACAATGAGCAGTTCTTC.

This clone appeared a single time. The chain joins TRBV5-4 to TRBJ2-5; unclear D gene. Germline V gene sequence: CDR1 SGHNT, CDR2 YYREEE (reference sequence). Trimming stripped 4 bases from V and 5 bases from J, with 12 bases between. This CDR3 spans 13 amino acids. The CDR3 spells CASSGLSSETQYF. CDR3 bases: TGTGCCAGCAGCGGGCTCTCCTCTGAGACCCAGTACTTC.

This CDR3 reads CASSPIGGAKNIQYF. CDR3 coding DNA: TGTGCCAGCAGTCCCATTGGGGGGGCCAAAAACATTCAGTACTTC. The chain carries TRBV28 and TRBJ2-4; possibly TRBD2 for D (6 bases). The V end lost 5 bases, the J end lost 1 base, and 12 bases lay between the germline ends. Germline assignment: CDR1 MDHEN and CDR2 SYDVKM. This CDR3 has 15 residues.

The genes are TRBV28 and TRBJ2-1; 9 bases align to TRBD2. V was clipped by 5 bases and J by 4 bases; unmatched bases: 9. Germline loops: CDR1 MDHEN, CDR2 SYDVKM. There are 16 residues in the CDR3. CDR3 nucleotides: TGTGCCAGCAGTCCGGTTTCTAGCGGGAATTACAATGAGCAGTTCTTC. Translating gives CASSPVSSGNYNEQFF.

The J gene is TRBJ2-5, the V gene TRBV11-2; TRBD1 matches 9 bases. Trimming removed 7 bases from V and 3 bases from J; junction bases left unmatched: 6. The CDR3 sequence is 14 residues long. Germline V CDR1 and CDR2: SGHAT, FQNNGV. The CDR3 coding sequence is TGTGCCAGCACGAAGGGACAGGGAAAAGAGACCCAGTACTTC. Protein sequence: CASTKGQGKETQYF.

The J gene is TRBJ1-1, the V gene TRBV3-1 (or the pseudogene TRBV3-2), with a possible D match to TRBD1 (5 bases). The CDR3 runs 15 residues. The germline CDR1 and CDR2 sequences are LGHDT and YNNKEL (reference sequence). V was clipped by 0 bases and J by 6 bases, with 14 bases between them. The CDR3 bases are TGTGCCAGCAGCCAAGATTCGGGTCTAGGGGCTGAAGCTTTCTTT. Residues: CASSQDSGLGAEAFF.

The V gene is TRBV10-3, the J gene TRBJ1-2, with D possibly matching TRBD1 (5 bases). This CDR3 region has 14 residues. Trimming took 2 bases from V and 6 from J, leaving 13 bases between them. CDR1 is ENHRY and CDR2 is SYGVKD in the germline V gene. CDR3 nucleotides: TGTGCCATCAGTGAGGGGAGGGGTGGGCATGGCTACACCTTC. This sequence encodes CAISEGRGGHGYTF.

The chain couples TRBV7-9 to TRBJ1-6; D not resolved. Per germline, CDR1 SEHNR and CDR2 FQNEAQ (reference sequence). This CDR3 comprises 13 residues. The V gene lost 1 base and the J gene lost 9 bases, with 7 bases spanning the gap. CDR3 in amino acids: CASSLGGSSPLHF. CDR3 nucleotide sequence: TGTGCCAGCAGCTTAGGGGGTAGTTCACCCCTCCACTTT.

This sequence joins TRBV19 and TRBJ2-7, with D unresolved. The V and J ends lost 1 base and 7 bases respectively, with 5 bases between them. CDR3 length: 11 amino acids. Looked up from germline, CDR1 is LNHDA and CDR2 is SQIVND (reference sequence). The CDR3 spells CASSIVGEQYV. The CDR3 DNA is TGTGCCAGTAGTATAGTAGGGGAGCAGTACGTC.

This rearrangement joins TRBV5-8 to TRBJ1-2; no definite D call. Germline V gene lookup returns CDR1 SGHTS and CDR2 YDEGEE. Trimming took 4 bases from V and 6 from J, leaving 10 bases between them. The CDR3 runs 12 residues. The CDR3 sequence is CASSPRLDGYTF. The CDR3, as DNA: TGTGCCAGCAGCCCCAGACTGGATGGCTACACCTTC.

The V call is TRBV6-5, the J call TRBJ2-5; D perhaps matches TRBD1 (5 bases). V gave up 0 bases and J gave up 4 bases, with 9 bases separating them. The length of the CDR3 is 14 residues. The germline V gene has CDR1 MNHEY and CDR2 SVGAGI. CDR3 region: CASSYSDTPETQYF. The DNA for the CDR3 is TGTGCCAGCAGTTACTCGGACACCCCAGAGACCCAGTACTTC.

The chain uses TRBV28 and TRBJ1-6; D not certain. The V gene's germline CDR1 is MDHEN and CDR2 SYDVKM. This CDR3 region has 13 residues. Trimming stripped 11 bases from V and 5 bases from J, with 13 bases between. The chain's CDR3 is CAGYGRNNSPLHF. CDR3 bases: TGTGCCGGCTACGGCAGAAATAATTCACCCCTCCACTTT.